Listed below are T cell receptor beta chains from one sample, sequenced in a study of T cells in Graves' hyperthyroidism and ophthalmopathy. A single record per CDR3 protein comes from TCRdb applying MiXCR to the multiplex PCR reads. Here the sample spans more than 500,000 distinct CDR3 sequences, roughly 45% being singletons. The sample consisted of peripheral blood or thyroid tissue (not recorded which). The receptors shown here come from an adult woman with Graves' disease, either hyperthyroidism or ophthalmopathy (not recorded which). Both conserved end residues are part of each CDR3.

V,J,CDR3
TRBV2,TRBJ2-5,CASSGGKVGRDF
TRBV7-9,TRBJ2-5,CASSLSAGVQETQYF
TRBV28,TRBJ2-7,CASEGTSDYEQYF
TRBV7-2,TRBJ2-5,CASSPRRGLAGQETQYF
TRBV6-1,TRBJ1-5,CASSAGGQPQHF
TRBV29-1,TRBJ2-7,CSVGASGSHEQYF
TRBV6-5,TRBJ1-3,CASSQGRRSGNTIYF
TRBV7-9,TRBJ1-6,CASSHRGRNSPLHF
TRBV4-1,TRBJ1-5,CASSQEYRGTYSNQPQHF
TRBV7-8,TRBJ1-1,CASSLALAAEAFF
TRBV29-1,TRBJ1-2,CSAVTGNYGYTF
TRBV9,TRBJ2-3,CASSVDSGTDTQYF
TRBV2,TRBJ1-2,CASNPTGTGHGYTF
TRBV2,TRBJ2-7,CASSESTAPRGYEQYF
TRBV11-2,TRBJ2-5,CASTVTGGETQYF
TRBV11-2,TRBJ1-1,CASQGQGRNTEAFF
TRBV5-4,TRBJ2-5,CASSLVLAGQRQETQYF
TRBV24-1,TRBJ2-5,CATSGDGDNQPQYF
TRBV24-1,TRBJ2-1,CATSDSGRIEQFF
TRBV7-2,TRBJ2-1,CASSFMGPDQFF
TRBV25-1,TRBJ2-7,CASSASPPRSEQYF
TRBV10-3,TRBJ2-7,CASSLVLNSYEQYF
TRBV10-3,TRBJ2-2,CAIATETNTGELFF
TRBV19,TRBJ1-6,CASSPDSPLHF
TRBV20-1,TRBJ2-7,CSARDRLAGGLEQYF
TRBV10-2,TRBJ2-7,CASSEGTRTGGYYEQYF
TRBV7-9,TRBJ1-1,CASSRGFTEAFF
TRBV12-3/TRBV12-4,TRBJ1-6,CASSPRRGGRRYNSPLHF
TRBV10-2,TRBJ1-2,CASSDRRGLPDGYTF
TRBV15,TRBJ2-6,CATSRRHGANVLTF
TRBV7-9,TRBJ2-7,CASSLMGQGRNEQYF
TRBV7-2,TRBJ1-2,CASSLVTGYGYTF
TRBV7-7,TRBJ1-2,CASRPNAQGLWGYTF
TRBV29-1,TRBJ2-7,CSVMTGNYEQYF
TRBV6-5,TRBJ1-6,CASSRSLNNSPLHF
TRBV25-1,TRBJ1-5,CACSANPGTYDQPQHF
TRBV11-3,TRBJ1-5,CAISLGGGQPQHF
TRBV20-1,TRBJ1-1,CSAPDPQHGDTEAFF
TRBV12-3/TRBV12-4,TRBJ2-5,CASTGQGAGETQYF
TRBV3-1,TRBJ1-5,CASSPAGQGNQPQHF